The 17 T cell receptor beta chains below come from one sample, sequenced in a study of OX40 agonist ivuxolimab in advanced cancers. Sequenced by immunoSEQ multiplex PCR; TCRdb stores in-frame clones only, minus some. The sample gives about 71,000 clones, under 85% of which show up once; 0.35% to 0.5% is in the top ten. Specimen: CD4+ or CD8+ T cells sorted from blood, collected in a trial of the OX40 agonist ivuxolimab. Receptors originate from an adult with an advanced solid tumor such as melanoma, head and neck, liver or kidney cancer.

The chain combines TRBV19 with TRBJ2-4; TRBD1 agrees at 9 bases. Germline CDR1 reads LNHDA; CDR2 reads SQIVND (reference sequence). This CDR3 region has 20 residues. The junction had 17 bases not matched to a gene; V was cut back by 5 bases and J by 0 bases. DNA of the CDR3: TGTGCCAGTAGTCCAACGACAGGGGGGGAACGTACCCTAGCCAAAAACATTCAGTACTTC. Translated: CASSPTTGGERTLAKNIQYF.

V is TRBV9 and J is TRBJ2-3, with 7 bases aligning to TRBD2. V shed 1 base and J 4 bases; nucleotides not matched to a gene: 9. In germline, CDR1 is SGDLS, CDR2 YYNGEE. The CDR3 spans 16 residues. The CDR3 here is CASSVKAGARPDTQYF. In DNA, the CDR3 is TGTGCCAGCAGCGTAAAGGCGGGAGCACGGCCAGATACGCAGTATTTT.

CDR3 loop: CASSTGTRYTEQYF. The CDR3 DNA sequence: TGTGCCAGCAGCACCGGGACTAGATATACCGAGCAGTACTTC. The chain combines TRBV7-8 with TRBJ2-7, with TRBD2 identical over 8 bases. Germline-derived CDR1 and CDR2 are SGHVS and FQNEAQ. The J segment lost 6 bases and the V segment lost 5 bases, leaving 9 bases of the junction unmatched. The CDR3 has 14 amino acids.

The rearrangement links TRBV2 to TRBJ1-6; no definite D call. The V gene's germline CDR1 is SNHLY and CDR2 FYNNEI. Trimming removed 3 bases at V and 9 bases at J, with 6 bases between. The CDR3 covers 12 residues. CDR3 bases: TGTGCCAGCAGTGAGGGATTTTCACCCCTCCACTTT. This encodes CASSEGFSPLHF.

This clone came up a few times. The chain is built from TRBV2 and TRBJ1-1; 7 positions match TRBD1. Germline CDR1 reads SNHLY; CDR2 reads FYNNEI. This CDR3 comprises 15 residues. After removal of 4 bases from V and 7 bases from J, the junction contained 12 bases not matched to a gene. The CDR3 coding sequence is TGTGCCAGCAGTGGGGACAGCAGCTTATTGGGTGAAGCTTTCTTT. This gives the protein CASSGDSSLLGEAFF.

The chain carries TRBV11-2 and TRBJ1-2; the match to TRBD1 covers 8 bases. This CDR3 spans 15 amino acids. The germline gives CDR1 SGHAT, CDR2 FQNNGV. Losses at the gene ends were 4 bases for V and 3 bases for J; bases not matched to a gene: 7. The CDR3 nucleotides read TGTGCCAGCAGCTCTGGACAGGGCGGTCACTATGGCTACACCTTC. It encodes CASSSGQGGHYGYTF.

The chain recombines TRBV19 with TRBJ2-2; D is unclear. The CDR3 sequence is 16 residues long. CDR1 LNHDA and CDR2 SQIVND come from the germline V gene (reference sequence). Trimming cost V 5 bases and J 7 bases, with 20 bases left between them. The CDR3 DNA reads TGTGCCAGTAGTCGGTCCACGGGTGTTTATGGCGGGGAGCTGTTTTTT. Residues: CASSRSTGVYGGELFF.

The rearrangement links TRBV5-1 to TRBJ1-3; D might be TRBD1 (5 bases). Germline V lookup: CDR1 SGHRS, CDR2 YFSETQ. Deletions cut 0 bases from V and 3 bases from J, with 7 bases between. This CDR3 is 14 amino acids long. Here the CDR3 reads CASSLAGDGNTIYF. The CDR3 DNA is TGCGCCAGCAGCTTGGCGGGGGATGGAAACACCATATATTTT.

The CDR3 DNA follows: TGTGCCAGCAGTTACTCGGCAGGTGCAAACACCGGGGAGCTGTTTTTT. Translation gives CASSYSAGANTGELFF. This chain uses TRBV6-6 with TRBJ2-2, with D unresolved. Between the trimmed V and J ends, which lost 0 bases and 2 bases, there was a span of 10 bases. Looked up from germline, CDR1 is MNHNY and CDR2 is SVGAGI (reference sequence). This CDR3 region has 16 residues.

DNA of the CDR3: TGTGCCAGCTCACGGACAGGTGATGGAAACACCATATATTTT. This translates into CASSRTGDGNTIYF. The gene calls are TRBV18 and TRBJ1-3, with 7 bases that match TRBD1. The CDR3 runs to 14 residues. The germline CDR1 and CDR2 sequences are KGHSH and LQKENI. V dropped 4 bases and J dropped 3; count of bases not matched to a gene: 3. Variable domain in full (rest from reference TRBV18 and TRBJ1-3): NAGVMQNPRHLVRRRGQEARLRCSPMKGHSHVYWYRQLPEEGLKFMVYLQKENIIDESGMPKERFSAEFPKEGPSILRIQQVVRGDSAAYFCASSRTGDGNTIYFGEGSWLTVV.

This sequence joins TRBV28 and TRBJ1-1; the D is unclear. This CDR3 region has 12 residues. The V end lost 2 bases, the J end lost 1 base, and 2 bases lay between the germline ends. Germline CDR1 MDHEN, CDR2 SYDVKM. The CDR3 sequence is CASSLTNTEAFF. The DNA of the CDR3 is TGTGCCAGCAGTTTAACGAACACTGAAGCTTTCTTT.

The J gene is TRBJ1-1, the V gene TRBV7-9; a weak D match, TRBD1 (5 bases). The germline V gene has CDR1 SEHNR and CDR2 FQNEAQ (reference sequence). The CDR3 runs 12 residues. The V end was cut by 4 bases, the J end by 11 bases, with 14 bases between. The CDR3: CASSSSQGLAFF. DNA for the CDR3: TGTGCCAGCAGCTCGTCCCAGGGTTTGGCTTTCTTT.

This chain joins TRBV11-3 and TRBJ1-2, with 7 positions matching TRBD1. The CDR3 runs to 13 residues. Looked up from germline, CDR1 is SGHNT and CDR2 is YENEEA. With 5 bases clipped from V and 4 bases from J, the junction kept 4 bases outside the gene matches. The chain's CDR3 is CASSRPGGYGYTF. In DNA form, the CDR3 reads TGTGCCAGCAGCAGACCAGGGGGCTATGGCTACACCTTC.

J is TRBJ2-3 and V is TRBV11-2; the D gene is possibly TRBD2 (5 bases). There are 16 residues in the CDR3. The V end lost 1 base, the J end lost 0 bases, and 11 bases lay between the germline ends. CDR1 SGHAT and CDR2 FQNNGV come from the germline V gene. The DNA of the CDR3 is TGTGCCAGCAGCTTAGGGCTAGCACCGAGCACAGATACGCAGTATTTT. Protein sequence: CASSLGLAPSTDTQYF.

V gene TRBV7-2 combines with J gene TRBJ1-3; TRBD1 is a possible D gene (5 bases). Per germline, CDR1 SGHTA and CDR2 FQGNSA. V lost 5 bases and J lost 0, with 14 bases in between. This CDR3 is 16 amino acids long. CDR3 nucleotide sequence: TGTGCCAGCAGCCTGAACCCAGGGTTCTCTGGAAACACCATATATTTT. Encoded protein: CASSLNPGFSGNTIYF.

The chain recombines TRBV19 with TRBJ2-7, with a weak D call TRBD1 (6 bases). The CDR3 loop spans 14 amino acids. The germline V gene encodes CDR1 LNHDA and CDR2 SQIVND (reference sequence). V was shortened by 5 bases and J by 2 bases, with 13 bases between the two germline ends. The CDR3 coding sequence is TGTGCCAGTAGTGTCGGACAGATCACCTACGAGCAGTACTTC. It translates to CASSVGQITYEQYF. The full variable domain, completed using reference TRBV19 and TRBJ2-7, is DGGITQSPKYLFRKEGQNVTLSCEQNLNHDAMYWYRQDPGQGLRLIYYSQIVNDFQKGDIAEGYSVSREKKESFPLTVTSAQKNPTAFYLCASSVGQITYEQYFGPGTRLTVT.

V gene TRBV28 combines with J gene TRBJ2-7, with a tentative D call TRBD1 (6 bases). The CDR3 runs 18 residues. Trimming pared 2 bases from V and 2 bases from J, leaving 22 bases between. Germline V gives CDR1 MDHEN, CDR2 SYDVKM. The CDR3 DNA sequence: TGTGCCAGCAGTTTAGGAAGGGGCCGGGACACGAGCACCTACGAGCAGTACTTC. Protein: CASSLGRGRDTSTYEQYF. Full variable domain (rest looked up from reference TRBV28 and TRBJ2-7): DVKVTQSSRYLVKRTGEKVFLECVQDMDHENMFWYRQDPGLGLRLIYFSYDVKMKEKGDIPEGYSVSREKKERFSLILESASTNQTSMYLCASSLGRGRDTSTYEQYFGPGTRLTVT.